Listed below are T cell receptor beta chains from one sample, sequenced in a study of T-cell memory formation after mild COVID-19. TCRdb passed the 5' RACE reads through MiXCR, listing each CDR3 protein once. The table records 450,000 or so distinct CDR3 sequences, around 27% of them present only once. Sequencing was performed on PBMCs or a T cell subset sorted from them (not recorded which). Receptors were obtained from an adult woman who had mild COVID-19 (a few samples of this study predate the infection). Cell type and time point are not known. Each CDR3 is given without its conserved first and last residue. Clone size is shown for a subset of rows, as once, few, many or a class of expanded clone.

v_gene: TRBV29-1; abundance: few; j_gene: TRBJ2-3; CDR3aa: SVEGEGLTDTQY
v_gene: TRBV7-2; abundance: few; j_gene: TRBJ2-7; CDR3aa: ASSLVDGGAYEQY
v_gene: TRBV10-3; abundance: few; j_gene: TRBJ2-1; CDR3aa: AIKSPGSYNEQF
v_gene: TRBV30; abundance: few; j_gene: TRBJ2-5; CDR3aa: AWSVSGLARETQY
v_gene: TRBV4-2; abundance: -; j_gene: TRBJ2-5; CDR3aa: ASSQAAQEQETQY
v_gene: TRBV5-6; abundance: few; j_gene: TRBJ2-3; CDR3aa: ASSAGRRQITDTQY
v_gene: TRBV29-1; abundance: few; j_gene: TRBJ2-5; CDR3aa: SVDATGKTQY
v_gene: TRBV7-8; abundance: -; j_gene: TRBJ2-6; CDR3aa: ASSQRPGTGVRGANVLT
v_gene: TRBV5-1; abundance: -; j_gene: TRBJ2-3; CDR3aa: ASSSLTYGATDTQY
v_gene: TRBV5-1; abundance: many; j_gene: TRBJ2-7; CDR3aa: ASSGAYEQY
v_gene: TRBV7-3; abundance: few; j_gene: TRBJ2-3; CDR3aa: ASSLSRAYTDTQY
v_gene: TRBV9; abundance: few; j_gene: TRBJ1-6; CDR3aa: ASSPSGTAGISPLH
v_gene: TRBV13; abundance: -; j_gene: TRBJ2-7; CDR3aa: ASSLGPVGAGTPYEQY
v_gene: TRBV7-9; abundance: many; j_gene: TRBJ1-5; CDR3aa: ASSLAGSNQPQH
v_gene: TRBV18; abundance: many; j_gene: TRBJ2-3; CDR3aa: ASSPDRNTDTQY
v_gene: TRBV20-1; abundance: -; j_gene: TRBJ2-5; CDR3aa: SASSGGWTGEETQY
v_gene: TRBV5-6; abundance: -; j_gene: TRBJ2-7; CDR3aa: ASSKGTGAYEQY
v_gene: TRBV28; abundance: few; j_gene: TRBJ2-2; CDR3aa: ASSTGVPGELF
v_gene: TRBV29-1; abundance: -; j_gene: TRBJ1-1; CDR3aa: SVEDLPGFNTEAF
v_gene: TRBV18; abundance: -; j_gene: TRBJ1-4; CDR3aa: ASSPRDESLEDEKLF
v_gene: TRBV19; abundance: few; j_gene: TRBJ1-1; CDR3aa: ASRGGGAHPEAF